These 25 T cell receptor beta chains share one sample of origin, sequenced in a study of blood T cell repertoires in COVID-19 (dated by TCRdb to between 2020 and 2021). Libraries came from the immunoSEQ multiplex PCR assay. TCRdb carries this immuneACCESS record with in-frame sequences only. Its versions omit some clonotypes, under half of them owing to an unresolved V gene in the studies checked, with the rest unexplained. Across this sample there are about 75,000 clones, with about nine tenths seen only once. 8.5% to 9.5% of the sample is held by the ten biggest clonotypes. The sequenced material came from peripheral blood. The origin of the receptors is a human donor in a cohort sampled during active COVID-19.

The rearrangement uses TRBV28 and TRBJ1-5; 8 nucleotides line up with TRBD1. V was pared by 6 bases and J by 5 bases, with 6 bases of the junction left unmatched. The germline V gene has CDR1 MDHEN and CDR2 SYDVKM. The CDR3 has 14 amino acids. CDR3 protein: CASRPTGEDQPQHF. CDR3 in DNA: TGTGCCAGCAGACCGACAGGGGAGGATCAGCCCCAGCATTTT. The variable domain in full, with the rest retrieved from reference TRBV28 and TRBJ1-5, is DVKVTQSSRYLVKRTGEKVFLECVQDMDHENMFWYRQDPGLGLRLIYFSYDVKMKEKGDIPEGYSVSREKKERFSLILESASTNQTSMYLCASRPTGEDQPQHFGDGTRLSIL.

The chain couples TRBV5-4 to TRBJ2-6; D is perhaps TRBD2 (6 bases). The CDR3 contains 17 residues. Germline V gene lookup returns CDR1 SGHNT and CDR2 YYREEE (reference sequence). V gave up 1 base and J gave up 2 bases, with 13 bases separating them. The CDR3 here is CASSLLRPGAGANVLTF. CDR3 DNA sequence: TGTGCCAGCAGCTTGTTACGTCCGGGGGCTGGGGCCAACGTCCTGACTTTC.

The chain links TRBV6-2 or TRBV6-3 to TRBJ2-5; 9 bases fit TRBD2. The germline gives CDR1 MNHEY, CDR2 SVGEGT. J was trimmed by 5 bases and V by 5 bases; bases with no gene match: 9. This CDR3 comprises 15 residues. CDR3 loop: CASSKTGLAQETQYF. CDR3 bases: TGTGCCAGCAGTAAAACGGGACTAGCTCAGGAGACCCAGTACTTC.

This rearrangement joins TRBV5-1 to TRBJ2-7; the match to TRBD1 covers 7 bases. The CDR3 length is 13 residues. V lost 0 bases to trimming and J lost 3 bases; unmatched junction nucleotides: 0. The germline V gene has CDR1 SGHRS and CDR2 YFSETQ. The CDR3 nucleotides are TGCGCCAGCAGCTTGGACAGGGGCTACGAGCAGTACTTC. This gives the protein CASSLDRGYEQYF. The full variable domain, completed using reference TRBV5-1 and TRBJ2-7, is KAGVTQTPRYLIKTRGQQVTLSCSPISGHRSVSWYQQTPGQGLQFLFEYFSETQRNKGNFPGRFSGRQFSNSRSEMNVSTLELGDSALYLCASSLDRGYEQYFGPGTRLTVT.

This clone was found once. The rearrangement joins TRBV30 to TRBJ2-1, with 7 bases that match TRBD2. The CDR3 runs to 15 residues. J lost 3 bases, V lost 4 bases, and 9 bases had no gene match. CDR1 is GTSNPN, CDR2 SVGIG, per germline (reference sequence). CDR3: CAWIRTPGGYNEQFF. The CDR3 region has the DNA TGTGCCTGGATCAGGACCCCGGGGGGCTACAATGAGCAGTTCTTC.

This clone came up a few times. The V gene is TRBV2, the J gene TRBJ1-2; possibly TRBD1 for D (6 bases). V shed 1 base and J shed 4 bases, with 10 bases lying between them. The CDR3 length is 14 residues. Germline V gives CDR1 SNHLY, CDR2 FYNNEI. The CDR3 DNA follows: TGTGCCAGCAGTGAAGGTGTCAGGGGCTATGGCTACACCTTC. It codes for CASSEGVRGYGYTF. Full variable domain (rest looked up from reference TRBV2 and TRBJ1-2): EPEVTQTPSHQVTQMGQEVILRCVPISNHLYFYWYRQILGQKVEFLVSFYNNEISEKSEIFDDQFSVERPDGSNFTLKIRSTKLEDSAMYFCASSEGVRGYGYTFGSGTRLTVV.

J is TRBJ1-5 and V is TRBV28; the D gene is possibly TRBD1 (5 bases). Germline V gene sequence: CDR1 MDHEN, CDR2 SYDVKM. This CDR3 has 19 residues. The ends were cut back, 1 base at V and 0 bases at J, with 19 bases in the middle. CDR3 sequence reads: CASSLYTHGGDLSNQPQHF. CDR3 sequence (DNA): TGTGCCAGCAGTTTATATACCCACGGGGGGGACCTTAGCAATCAGCCCCAGCATTTT.

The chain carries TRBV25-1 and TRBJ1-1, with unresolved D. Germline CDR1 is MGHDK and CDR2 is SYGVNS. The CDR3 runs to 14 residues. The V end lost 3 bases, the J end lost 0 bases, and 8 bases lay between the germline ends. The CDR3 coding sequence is TGTGCCAGCAGTGACAATAGCCTGAACACTGAAGCTTTCTTT. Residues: CASSDNSLNTEAFF.

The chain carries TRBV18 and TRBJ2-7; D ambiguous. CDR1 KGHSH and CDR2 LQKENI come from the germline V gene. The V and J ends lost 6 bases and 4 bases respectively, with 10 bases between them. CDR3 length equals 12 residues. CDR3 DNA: TGTGCCAGCTCCCGCACAGAGTACGAGCAGTACTTC. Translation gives CASSRTEYEQYF.

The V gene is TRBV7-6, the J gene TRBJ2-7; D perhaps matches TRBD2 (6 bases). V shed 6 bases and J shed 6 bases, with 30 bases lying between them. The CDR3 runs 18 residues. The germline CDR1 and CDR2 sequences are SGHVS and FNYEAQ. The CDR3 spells CASSHPGGPGRTLGEQYF. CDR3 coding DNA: TGTGCCAGCAGTCACCCCGGGGGACCGGGACGGACCCTCGGCGAGCAGTACTTC.

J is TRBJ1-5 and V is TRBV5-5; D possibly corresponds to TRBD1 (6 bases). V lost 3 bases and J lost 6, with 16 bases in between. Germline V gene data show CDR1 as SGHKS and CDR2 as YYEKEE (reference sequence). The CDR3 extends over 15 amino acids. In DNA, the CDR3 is TGTGCCAGCAGCTCTACATGGACAGAGGGTCAGCCCCAGCATTTT. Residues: CASSSTWTEGQPQHF.

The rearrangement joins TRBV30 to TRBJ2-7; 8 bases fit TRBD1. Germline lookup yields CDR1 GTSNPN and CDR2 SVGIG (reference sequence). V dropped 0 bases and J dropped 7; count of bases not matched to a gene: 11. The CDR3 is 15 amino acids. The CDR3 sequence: CAWSVLDREIGEQYF. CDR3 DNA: TGTGCCTGGAGTGTACTGGACAGGGAAATTGGTGAGCAGTACTTC. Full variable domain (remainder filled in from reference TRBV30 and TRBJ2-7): SQTIHQWPATLVQPVGSPLSLECTVEGTSNPNLYWYRQAAGRGLQLLFYSVGIGQISSEVPQNLSASRPQDRQFILSSKKLLLSDSGFYLCAWSVLDREIGEQYFGPGTRLTVT.

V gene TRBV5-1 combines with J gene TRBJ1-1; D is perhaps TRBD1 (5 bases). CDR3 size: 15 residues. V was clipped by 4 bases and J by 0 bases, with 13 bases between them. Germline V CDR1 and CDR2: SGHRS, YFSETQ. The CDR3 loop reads CASSPRVTLNTEAFF. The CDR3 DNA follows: TGCGCCAGCAGCCCCAGGGTCACATTGAACACTGAAGCTTTCTTT.

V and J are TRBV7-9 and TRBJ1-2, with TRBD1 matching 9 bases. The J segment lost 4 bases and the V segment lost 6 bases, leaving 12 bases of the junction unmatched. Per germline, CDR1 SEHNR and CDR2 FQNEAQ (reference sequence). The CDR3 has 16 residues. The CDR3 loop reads CASRWDRAKGTYGYTF. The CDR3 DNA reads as TGTGCCAGCAGATGGGACAGGGCCAAGGGAACCTATGGCTACACCTTC.

The CDR3 loop is CASSPPYDRGDTEAFF. The CDR3 bases are TGTGCCAGCAGCCCCCCTTACGACAGGGGGGACACTGAAGCTTTCTTT. The chain uses TRBV14 and TRBJ1-1; TRBD1 matches 9 bases. V lost 4 bases to trimming and J lost 3 bases; unmatched junction nucleotides: 9. Germline values: CDR1 SGHDN, CDR2 FVKESK. This CDR3 contains 16 residues.

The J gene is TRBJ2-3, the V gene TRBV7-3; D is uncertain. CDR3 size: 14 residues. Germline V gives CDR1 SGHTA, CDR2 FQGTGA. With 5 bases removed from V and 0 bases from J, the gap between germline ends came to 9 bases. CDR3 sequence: CASSPASSTDTQYF. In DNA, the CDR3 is TGTGCCAGCAGCCCAGCTAGTAGCACAGATACGCAGTATTTT.

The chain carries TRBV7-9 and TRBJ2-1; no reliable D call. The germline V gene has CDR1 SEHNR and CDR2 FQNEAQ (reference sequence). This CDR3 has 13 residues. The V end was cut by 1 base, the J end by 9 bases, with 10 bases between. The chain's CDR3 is CASSLGRNGEQFF. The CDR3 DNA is TGTGCCAGCAGCTTAGGCAGGAACGGTGAGCAGTTCTTC.

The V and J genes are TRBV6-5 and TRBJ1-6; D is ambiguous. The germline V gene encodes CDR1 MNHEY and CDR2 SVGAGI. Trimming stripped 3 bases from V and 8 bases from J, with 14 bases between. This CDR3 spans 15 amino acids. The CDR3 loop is CASSYRQRLHSPLHF. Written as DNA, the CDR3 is TGTGCCAGCAGTTATCGTCAGCGACTCCATTCACCCCTCCACTTT.

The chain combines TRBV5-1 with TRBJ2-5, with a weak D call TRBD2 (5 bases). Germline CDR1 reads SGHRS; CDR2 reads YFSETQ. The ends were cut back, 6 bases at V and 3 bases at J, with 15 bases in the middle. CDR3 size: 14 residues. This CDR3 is CASTPGRGKETQYF. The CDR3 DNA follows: TGCGCCAGCACCCCTGGGAGAGGGAAAGAGACCCAGTACTTC.

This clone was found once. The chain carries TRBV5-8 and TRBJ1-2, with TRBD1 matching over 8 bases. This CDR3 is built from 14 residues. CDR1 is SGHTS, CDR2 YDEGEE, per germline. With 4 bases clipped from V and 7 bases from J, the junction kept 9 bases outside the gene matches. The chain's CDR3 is CASSRDRGPFGYTF. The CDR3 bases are TGTGCCAGCAGCAGAGACAGGGGCCCTTTTGGCTACACCTTC.

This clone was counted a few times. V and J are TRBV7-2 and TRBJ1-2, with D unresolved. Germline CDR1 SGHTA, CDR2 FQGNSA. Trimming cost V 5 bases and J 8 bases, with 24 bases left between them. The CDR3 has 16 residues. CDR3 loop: CASSPLRAGQSGGYTF. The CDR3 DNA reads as TGTGCCAGCAGCCCCCTACGGGCAGGCCAGTCGGGGGGCTACACCTTC. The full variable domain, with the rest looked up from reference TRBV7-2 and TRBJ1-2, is GAGVSQSPSNKVTEKGKDVELRCDPISGHTALYWYRQSLGQGLEFLIYFQGNSAPDKSGLPSDRFSAERTGGSVSTLTIQRTQQEDSAVYLCASSPLRAGQSGGYTFGSGTRLTVV.

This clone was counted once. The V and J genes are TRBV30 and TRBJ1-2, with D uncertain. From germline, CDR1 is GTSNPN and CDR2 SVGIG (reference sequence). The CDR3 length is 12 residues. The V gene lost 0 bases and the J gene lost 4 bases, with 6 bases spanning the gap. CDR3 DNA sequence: TGTGCCTGGAGTGTAGGAGGCTATGGCTACACCTTC. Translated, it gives CAWSVGGYGYTF.

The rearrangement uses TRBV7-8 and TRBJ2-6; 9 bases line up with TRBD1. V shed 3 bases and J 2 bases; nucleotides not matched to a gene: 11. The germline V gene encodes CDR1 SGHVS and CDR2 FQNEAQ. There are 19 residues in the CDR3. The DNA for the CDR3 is TGTGCCAGCAGCTTTAGAGGACAGGGGAGCCTTGCTGGGGCCAACGTCCTGACTTTC. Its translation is CASSFRGQGSLAGANVLTF.

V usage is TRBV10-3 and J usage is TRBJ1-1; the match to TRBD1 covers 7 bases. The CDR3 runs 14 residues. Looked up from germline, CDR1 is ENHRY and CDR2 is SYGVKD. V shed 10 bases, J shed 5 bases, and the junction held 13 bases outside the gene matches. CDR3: CATEGTGAKTEAFF. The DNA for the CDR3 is TGTGCCACGGAGGGAACAGGGGCAAAGACTGAAGCTTTCTTT.

The CDR3 loop reads CASKGGGSVTNEQFF. The CDR3 DNA follows: TGTGCCAGCAAGGGTGGCGGGAGCGTCACAAATGAGCAGTTCTTC. The chain has TRBV7-2 and TRBJ2-1; 7 bases fit TRBD2. The junction had 13 bases not matched to a gene; V was cut back by 7 bases and J by 7 bases. Germline CDR1 reads SGHTA; CDR2 reads FQGNSA. The CDR3 totals 15 residues.